This TCR beta chain is drawn from a study of T cell responses to AZD1222 COVID-19 vaccine. General study findings and limits: Across the whole spike, CD4 TCRs peaked at regions 160-218 and 743-854. Nearly half of the spike-specific TCRs reportedly recognize variant regions that carry no mutations. White British people made up most donors, females outnumbered males, and clonal diversity was possibly underestimated.

Libraries were prepared by immunoSEQ multiplex PCR; TCRdb keeps only in-frame clonotypes and omits some of them. In the table there are 140,000 to 150,000 clones, 91% of which are singletons. Looked up from germline, CDR1 is KGHSH and CDR2 is LQKENI. The CDR3 length is 15 residues. The V end was cut by 4 bases, the J end by 11 bases, with 23 bases between. Points on this clone: Its target is not known.

This clonotype was sampled from an adult who received the AZD1222 COVID-19 vaccine. This specimen was peripheral blood, taken 28 days after the second AZD1222 dose. The chain uses TRBV18 and TRBJ1-1, with D uncertain. CDR3 in amino acids: CASSLYPGIKEQAFF. For the CDR3, the DNA is TGTGCCAGCTCACTATACCCCGGGATCAAGGAGCAGGCTTTCTTT.